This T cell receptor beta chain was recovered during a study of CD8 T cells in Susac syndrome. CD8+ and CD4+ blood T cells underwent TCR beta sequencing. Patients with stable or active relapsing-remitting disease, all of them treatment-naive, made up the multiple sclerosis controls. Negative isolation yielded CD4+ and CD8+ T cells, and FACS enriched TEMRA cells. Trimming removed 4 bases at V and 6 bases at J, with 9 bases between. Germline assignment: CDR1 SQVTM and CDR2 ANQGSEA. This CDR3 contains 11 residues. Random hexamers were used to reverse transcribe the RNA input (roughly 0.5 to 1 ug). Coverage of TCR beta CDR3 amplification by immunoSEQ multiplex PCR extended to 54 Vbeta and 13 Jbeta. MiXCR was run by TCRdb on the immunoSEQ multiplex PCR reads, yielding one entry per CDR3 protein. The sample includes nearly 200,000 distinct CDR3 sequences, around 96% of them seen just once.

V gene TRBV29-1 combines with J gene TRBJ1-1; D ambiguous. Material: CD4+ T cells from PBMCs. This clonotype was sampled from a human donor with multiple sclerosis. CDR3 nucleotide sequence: TGCAGCGTTGCCAGGCTCCCTGAAGCTTTCTTT. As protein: CSVARLPEAFF.